The next 20 T cell receptor beta chains were all read from a single sample in a study of T cells in narcolepsy. Libraries were prepared by immunoSEQ multiplex PCR; TCRdb keeps only in-frame clonotypes and omits some of them. The table records some 32,000 clones, around 78% of them present only once. The material sequenced was CD45RA- memory CD4+ T cells from PBMCs. The origin of the receptors is a human donor with narcolepsy.

The chain carries TRBV7-8 and TRBJ2-1; the D is unclear. This CDR3 comprises 15 residues. CDR1 SGHVS and CDR2 FQNEAQ come from the germline V gene. The V gene lost 1 base and the J gene lost 1 base, with 8 bases spanning the gap. CDR3 DNA sequence: TGTGCCAGCAGCTTAGAGGGATCATCCTACAATGAGCAGTTCTTC. Translating gives CASSLEGSSYNEQFF.

The CDR3 DNA is TGTGCCAGCAGCTTGGGCGGCTCGCTTCGCTCCTACGAGCAGTACTTC. Amino acids: CASSLGGSLRSYEQYF. V usage is TRBV5-4 and J usage is TRBJ2-7; D unresolved. The V and J ends lost 0 bases and 0 bases respectively, with 13 bases between them. The V gene's germline CDR1 is SGHNT and CDR2 YYREEE (reference sequence). CDR3 length: 16 residues.

The rearrangement uses TRBV6-4 and TRBJ1-1, with TRBD1 matching over 7 bases. The CDR3 sequence is 14 residues long. Trimming cost V 2 bases and J 4 bases; bases outside gene matches: 4. Germline lookup yields CDR1 MRHNA and CDR2 SNTAGT. CDR3 protein: CASSDTNRGTEAFF. CDR3 nucleotide sequence: TGTGCCAGCAGTGACACAAACAGGGGCACTGAAGCTTTCTTT.

The CDR3 reads CASSSGLAGGKQFF. The CDR3 DNA sequence: TGTGCCAGCAGCTCCGGACTAGCGGGGGGAAAGCAGTTCTTC. The rearrangement joins TRBV7-3 to TRBJ2-1; TRBD2 matches 14 bases. V shed 4 bases, J shed 11 bases, and the junction held 4 bases outside the gene matches. The length of the CDR3 is 14 residues. Per the germline V gene, CDR1 is SGHTA and CDR2 is FQGTGA.

The chain uses TRBV2 and TRBJ2-1, with 9 bases identical to TRBD1. CDR1 and CDR2 from the germline V gene are SNHLY and FYNNEI. The CDR3 is 15 amino acids. V was clipped by 4 bases and J by 6 bases; unmatched bases: 7. In DNA, the CDR3 is TGTGCCAGCAGTGCCAGGACAGGGGTACTCAATGAGCAGTTCTTC. Residues: CASSARTGVLNEQFF. The complete variable domain, with remaining parts taken from reference TRBV2 and TRBJ2-1, reads EPEVTQTPSHQVTQMGQEVILRCVPISNHLYFYWYRQILGQKVEFLVSFYNNEISEKSEIFDDQFSVERPDGSNFTLKIRSTKLEDSAMYFCASSARTGVLNEQFFGPGTRLTVL.

The chain uses TRBV6-6 and TRBJ2-7; 8 bases line up with TRBD2. The CDR3 is 15 amino acids. Germline assignment: CDR1 MNHNY and CDR2 SVGAGI (reference sequence). With 6 bases clipped from V and 4 bases from J, the junction kept 11 bases outside the gene matches. CDR3: CASSPGRGDGYEQYF. DNA for the CDR3: TGTGCCAGCAGCCCCGGGCGGGGGGACGGATACGAGCAGTACTTC.

This clone was seen more than once but under ten times. V is TRBV6-5 and J is TRBJ1-5; the D gene is possibly TRBD1 (5 bases). CDR1 is MNHEY, CDR2 SVGAGI, per germline. The CDR3 covers 14 residues. The ends were cut back, 2 bases at V and 3 bases at J, with 8 bases in the middle. The CDR3, as DNA: TGTGCCAGCAGTTACGAGGGGCCCAATCAGCCCCAGCATTTT. Residues: CASSYEGPNQPQHF.

This clone was seen a few times. This chain links TRBV27 with TRBJ1-1; D is perhaps TRBD1 (5 bases). V was clipped by 7 bases and J by 2 bases, with 14 bases between them. Germline V CDR1 and CDR2: MNHEY, SMNVEV (reference sequence). This CDR3 has 14 amino acids. The CDR3 region is CASTVNRLNTEAFF. CDR3 bases: TGTGCCAGCACCGTAAACAGGTTAAACACTGAAGCTTTCTTT.

The chain links TRBV29-1 to TRBJ1-2; the match to TRBD1 covers 9 bases. The V segment lost 6 bases and the J segment 14 bases; nucleotides outside the gene matches: 13. CDR3 length: 12 residues. The germline gives CDR1 SQVTM, CDR2 ANQGSEA. Here the CDR3 reads CSVLETGGGGTF. CDR3 nucleotides: TGCAGCGTCCTAGAGACAGGGGGGGGCGGAACCTTC.

The rearrangement joins TRBV2 to TRBJ1-2, with 10 positions matching TRBD1. The CDR3 extends over 16 amino acids. V shed 1 base, J shed 7 bases, and the junction held 9 bases outside the gene matches. Germline V CDR1 and CDR2: SNHLY, FYNNEI. CDR3 sequence (DNA): TGTGCCAGCAGTGAAGTTCCCGGACAGGGGGGTCGTGGCTACACCTTC. This sequence encodes CASSEVPGQGGRGYTF.

The chain links TRBV6-6 to TRBJ1-5; D call uncertain. This CDR3 has 14 residues. Germline V CDR1 and CDR2: MNHNY, SVGAGI (reference sequence). With 0 bases removed from V and 5 bases from J, the gap between germline ends came to 8 bases. The CDR3 DNA is TGTGCCAGCAGTTACTCAGTTGGGGATCAGCCCCAGCATTTT. Amino acid sequence: CASSYSVGDQPQHF.

Comment on this clone: Other DNA sequences within the sample encode an identical CDR3. The rearrangement joins TRBV2 to TRBJ1-2, with D unclear. With 6 bases removed from V and 5 bases from J, the gap between germline ends came to 7 bases. Germline loops: CDR1 SNHLY, CDR2 FYNNEI. The CDR3 is 11 residues long. The CDR3 region has the DNA TGTGCCAGCAGCGGCCGGTATGGCTACACCTTC. Translation gives CASSGRYGYTF.

CDR3: CASSGGSGREPQHF. In DNA form, the CDR3 reads TGTGCCAGCAGTGGGGGGTCGGGGCGAGAGCCCCAGCATTTT. The chain is built from TRBV2 and TRBJ1-5, with a weak D call TRBD1 (5 bases). V gave up 4 bases and J gave up 8 bases, with 15 bases separating them. Per the germline V gene, CDR1 is SNHLY and CDR2 is FYNNEI. This CDR3 is 14 amino acids long.

The chain uses TRBV15 and TRBJ2-1; possible D gene TRBD2, 5 bases. Germline CDR1 reads LNHNV; CDR2 reads YYDKDF (reference sequence). Between the trimmed V and J ends, which lost 0 bases and 0 bases, there was a span of 6 bases. This CDR3 region has 15 residues. In nucleotides, the CDR3 is TGTGCCACCAGCAGAGAAGGGAGCTCCTACAATGAGCAGTTCTTC. Its protein is CATSREGSSYNEQFF.

This chain connects TRBV21-1 to TRBJ2-5; the table's TRBD2 call for D was not verified on the DNA. TRBV21-1 is recorded as a pseudogene. This CDR3 has 19 residues. In DNA, the CDR3 is TGTGCCAGCAGCTCGCATGACGATCTAGCGGGAGTATGTCAAGAGACCCAGTACTTC. Protein product: CASSSHDDLAGVCQETQYF.

This rearrangement joins TRBV5-1 to TRBJ1-2; no clear D gene. V lost 4 bases and J lost 0, with 16 bases in between. The CDR3 runs 16 residues. CDR1 SGHRS and CDR2 YFSETQ come from the germline V gene. CDR3 loop: CASSPGADGTNYGYTF. As DNA, the CDR3 is TGCGCCAGCAGCCCGGGTGCTGACGGAACTAACTATGGCTACACCTTC. The full variable domain, with the rest looked up from reference TRBV5-1 and TRBJ1-2, is KAGVTQTPRYLIKTRGQQVTLSCSPISGHRSVSWYQQTPGQGLQFLFEYFSETQRNKGNFPGRFSGRQFSNSRSEMNVSTLELGDSALYLCASSPGADGTNYGYTFGSGTRLTVV.

This clone appeared once. The genes are TRBV5-1 and TRBJ1-2; 8 nucleotides match TRBD1. The germline CDR1 and CDR2 sequences are SGHRS and YFSETQ. CDR3 length: 14 amino acids. J gave up 8 bases and V 3 bases, and 9 bases lay outside the gene matches. The CDR3 DNA follows: TGCGCCAGCAGCTCCGTGAAAGGGACAGGCGGCTACACCTTC. Amino acid sequence: CASSSVKGTGGYTF. Variable domain in full (rest from reference TRBV5-1 and TRBJ1-2): KAGVTQTPRYLIKTRGQQVTLSCSPISGHRSVSWYQQTPGQGLQFLFEYFSETQRNKGNFPGRFSGRQFSNSRSEMNVSTLELGDSALYLCASSSVKGTGGYTFGSGTRLTVV.

V and J are TRBV6-5 and TRBJ1-2, with D unresolved. Trimming removed 0 bases at V and 6 bases at J, with 8 bases between. Germline V gene lookup returns CDR1 MNHEY and CDR2 SVGAGI. CDR3 length equals 13 residues. The CDR3 DNA reads as TGTGCCAGCAGTTACTCGAAAGATGATGGCTACACCTTC. Translation gives CASSYSKDDGYTF.

This clone appeared once. The J gene is TRBJ1-1, the V gene TRBV6-1; D is unclear. The CDR3 consists of 13 residues. Trimming removed 0 bases from V and 8 bases from J, with 10 bases in between. Germline V lookup: CDR1 MNHNS, CDR2 SASEGT. CDR3 protein: CASSEAQYGEAFF. The CDR3 nucleotides read TGTGCCAGCAGTGAAGCCCAGTACGGGGAAGCTTTCTTT.

The V gene is TRBV5-1, the J gene TRBJ2-1; a possible D gene is TRBD1 (6 bases). From germline, CDR1 is SGHRS and CDR2 YFSETQ. Between the trimmed V and J ends, which lost 4 bases and 6 bases, there was a span of 14 bases. CDR3 length: 14 residues. CDR3 coding DNA: TGCGCCAGCAGCGGGACAAAGGGCGGCAATGAGCAGTTCTTC. Translated, it gives CASSGTKGGNEQFF. Based on the CDR3 plus reference TRBV5-1 and TRBJ2-1, the full variable domain is KAGVTQTPRYLIKTRGQQVTLSCSPISGHRSVSWYQQTPGQGLQFLFEYFSETQRNKGNFPGRFSGRQFSNSRSEMNVSTLELGDSALYLCASSGTKGGNEQFFGPGTRLTVL.